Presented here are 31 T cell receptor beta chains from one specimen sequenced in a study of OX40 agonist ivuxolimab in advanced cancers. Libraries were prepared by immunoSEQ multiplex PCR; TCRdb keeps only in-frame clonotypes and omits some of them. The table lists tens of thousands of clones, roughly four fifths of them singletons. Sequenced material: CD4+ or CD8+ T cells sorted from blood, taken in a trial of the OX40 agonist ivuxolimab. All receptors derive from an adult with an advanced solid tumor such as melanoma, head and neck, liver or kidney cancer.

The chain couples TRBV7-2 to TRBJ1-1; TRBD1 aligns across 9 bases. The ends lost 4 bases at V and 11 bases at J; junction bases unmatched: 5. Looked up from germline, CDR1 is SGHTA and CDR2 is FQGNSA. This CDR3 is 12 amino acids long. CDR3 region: CASSSDRGTAFF. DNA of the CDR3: TGTGCCAGCAGCTCGGACAGGGGAACGGCTTTCTTT. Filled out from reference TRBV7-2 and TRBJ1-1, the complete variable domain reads GAGVSQSPSNKVTEKGKDVELRCDPISGHTALYWYRQSLGQGLEFLIYFQGNSAPDKSGLPSDRFSAERTGGSVSTLTIQRTQQEDSAVYLCASSSDRGTAFFGQGTRLTVV.

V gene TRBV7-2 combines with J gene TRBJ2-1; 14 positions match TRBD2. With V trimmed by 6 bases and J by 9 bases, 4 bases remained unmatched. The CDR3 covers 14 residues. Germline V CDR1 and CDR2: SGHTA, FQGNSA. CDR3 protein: CASRSGLAGVEQFF. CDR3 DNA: TGTGCCAGCAGGTCGGGACTAGCGGGAGTTGAGCAGTTCTTC.

CDR3 nucleotides: TGTGCCAGCAGTCAGAACGATCAGCCCCAGCATTTT. As protein: CASSQNDQPQHF. The gene calls are TRBV6-5 and TRBJ1-5; D gene unclear. Germline-derived CDR1 and CDR2 are MNHEY and SVGAGI. Trimming pared 5 bases from V and 5 bases from J, leaving 7 bases between. The CDR3 extends over 12 amino acids.

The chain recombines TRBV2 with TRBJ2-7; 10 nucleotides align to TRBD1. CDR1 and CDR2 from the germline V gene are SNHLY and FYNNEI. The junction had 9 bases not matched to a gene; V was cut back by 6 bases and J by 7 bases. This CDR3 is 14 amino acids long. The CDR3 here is CASRTGTGVGEQYV. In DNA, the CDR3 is TGTGCCAGCAGAACCGGGACAGGGGTGGGGGAGCAGTACGTC.

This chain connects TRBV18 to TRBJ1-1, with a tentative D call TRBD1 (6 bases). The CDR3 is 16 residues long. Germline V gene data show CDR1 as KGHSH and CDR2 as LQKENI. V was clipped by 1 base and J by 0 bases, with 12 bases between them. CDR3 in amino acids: CASSPLIGQLNTEAFF. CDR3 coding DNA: TGTGCCAGCTCACCACTGATAGGACAGCTGAACACTGAAGCTTTCTTT.

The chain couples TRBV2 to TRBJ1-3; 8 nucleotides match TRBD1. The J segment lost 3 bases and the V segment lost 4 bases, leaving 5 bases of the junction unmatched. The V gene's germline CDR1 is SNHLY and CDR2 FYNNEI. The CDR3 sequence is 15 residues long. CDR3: CASSVGRGLGNTIYF. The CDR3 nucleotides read TGTGCCAGCAGTGTGGGCAGGGGGCTTGGAAACACCATATATTTT.

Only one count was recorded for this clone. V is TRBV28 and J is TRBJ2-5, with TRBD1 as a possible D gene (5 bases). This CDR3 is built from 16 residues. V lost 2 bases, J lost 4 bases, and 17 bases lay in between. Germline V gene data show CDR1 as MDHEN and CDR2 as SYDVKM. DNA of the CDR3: TGTGCCAGCAGTTTAGTCGGACAAACACTGGCAGAGACCCAGTACTTC. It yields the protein CASSLVGQTLAETQYF.

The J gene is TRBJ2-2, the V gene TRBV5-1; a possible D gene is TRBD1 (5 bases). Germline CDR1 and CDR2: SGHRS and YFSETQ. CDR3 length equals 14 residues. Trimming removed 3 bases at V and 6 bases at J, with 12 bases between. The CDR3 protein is CASSWGQGSGELFF. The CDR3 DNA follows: TGCGCCAGCAGCTGGGGCCAGGGTTCCGGGGAGCTGTTTTTT.

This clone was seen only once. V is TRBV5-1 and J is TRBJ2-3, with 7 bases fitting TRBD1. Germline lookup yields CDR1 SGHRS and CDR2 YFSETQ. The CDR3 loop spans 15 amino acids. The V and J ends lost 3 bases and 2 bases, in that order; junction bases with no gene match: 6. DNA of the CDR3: TGCGCCAGCAGCTCCAAGGGGGCCTACACAGATACGCAGTATTTT. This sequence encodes CASSSKGAYTDTQYF.

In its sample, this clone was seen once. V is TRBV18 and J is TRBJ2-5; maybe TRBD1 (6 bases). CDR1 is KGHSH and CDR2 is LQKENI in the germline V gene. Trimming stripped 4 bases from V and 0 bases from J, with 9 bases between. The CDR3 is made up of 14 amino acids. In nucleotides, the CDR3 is TGTGCCAGCTCACAAACAGGGTACCAAGAGACCCAGTACTTC. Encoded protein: CASSQTGYQETQYF.

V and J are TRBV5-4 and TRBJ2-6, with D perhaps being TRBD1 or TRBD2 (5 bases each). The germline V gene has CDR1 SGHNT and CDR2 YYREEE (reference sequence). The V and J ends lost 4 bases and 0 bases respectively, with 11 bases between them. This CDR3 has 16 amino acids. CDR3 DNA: TGTGCCAGCAGCCGGGACGGCAGCTCTGGGGCCAACGTCCTGACTTTC. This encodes CASSRDGSSGANVLTF. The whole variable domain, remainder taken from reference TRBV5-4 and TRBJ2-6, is ETGVTQSPTHLIKTRGQQVTLRCSSQSGHNTVSWYQQALGQGPQFIFQYYREEENGRGNFPPRFSGLQFPNYSSELNVNALELDDSALYLCASSRDGSSGANVLTFGAGSRLTVL.

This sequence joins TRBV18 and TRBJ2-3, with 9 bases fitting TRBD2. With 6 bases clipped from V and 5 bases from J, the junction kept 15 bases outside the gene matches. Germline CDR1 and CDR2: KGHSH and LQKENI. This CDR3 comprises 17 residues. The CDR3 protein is CASSPQRQTSGGDTQYF. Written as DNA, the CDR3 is TGTGCCAGCTCCCCTCAAAGGCAGACTAGCGGTGGAGATACGCAGTATTTT. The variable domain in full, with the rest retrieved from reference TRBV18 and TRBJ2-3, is NAGVMQNPRHLVRRRGQEARLRCSPMKGHSHVYWYRQLPEEGLKFMVYLQKENIIDESGMPKERFSAEFPKEGPSILRIQQVVRGDSAAYFCASSPQRQTSGGDTQYFGPGTRLTVL.

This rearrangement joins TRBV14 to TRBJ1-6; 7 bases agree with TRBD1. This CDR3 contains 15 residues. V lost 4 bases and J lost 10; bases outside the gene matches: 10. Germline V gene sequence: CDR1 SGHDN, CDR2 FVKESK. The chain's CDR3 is CASSLRQGSGSPLHF. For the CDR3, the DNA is TGTGCCAGCAGCCTACGACAGGGTTCGGGCTCACCCCTCCACTTT.

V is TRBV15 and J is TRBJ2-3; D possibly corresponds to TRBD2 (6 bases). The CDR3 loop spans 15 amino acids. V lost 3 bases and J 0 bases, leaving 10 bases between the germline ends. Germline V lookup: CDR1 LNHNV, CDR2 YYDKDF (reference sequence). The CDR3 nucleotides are TGTGCCACCAGCAGGAAGGGACTGAGCACAGATACGCAGTATTTT. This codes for CATSRKGLSTDTQYF.

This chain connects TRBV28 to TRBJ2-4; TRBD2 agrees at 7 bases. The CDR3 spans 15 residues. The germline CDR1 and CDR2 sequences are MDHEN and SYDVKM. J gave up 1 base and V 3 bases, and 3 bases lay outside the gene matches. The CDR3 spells CASSLAGEAKNIQYF. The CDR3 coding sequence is TGTGCCAGCAGTTTGGCGGGGGAGGCCAAAAACATTCAGTACTTC.

CDR3 nucleotides: TGTGCCAGTAGTATCTCAGTTTCCTGGAACACTGAAGCTTTCTTT. Translation: CASSISVSWNTEAFF. The chain recombines TRBV19 with TRBJ1-1; D is unresolved. Germline V gene data show CDR1 as LNHDA and CDR2 as SQIVND (reference sequence). The CDR3 covers 15 residues. Deletions cut 3 bases from V and 1 base from J, with 12 bases between.

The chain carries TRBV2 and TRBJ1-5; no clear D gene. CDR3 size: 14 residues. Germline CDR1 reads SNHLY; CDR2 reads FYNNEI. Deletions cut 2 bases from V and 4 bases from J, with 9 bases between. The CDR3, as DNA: TGTGCCAGCAGTGAATGGGTGTGGAATCAGCCCCAGCATTTT. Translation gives CASSEWVWNQPQHF.

The CDR3 spells CASRGVNSGNTIYF. The CDR3 region has the DNA TGTGCCAGCCGTGGCGTAAACTCTGGAAACACCATATATTTT. The J gene is TRBJ1-3, the V gene TRBV28; D uncertain. The CDR3 totals 14 residues. Germline-derived CDR1 and CDR2 are MDHEN and SYDVKM. Trimming took 8 bases from V and 0 from J, leaving 11 bases between them.

The CDR3, as DNA: TGTGCCAGCAGCCCTAGCGGAACTATCTCCTACGAGCAGTACTTC. Translated: CASSPSGTISYEQYF. V and J are TRBV13 and TRBJ2-7; TRBD2 agrees at 7 bases. J was trimmed by 0 bases and V by 5 bases; bases with no gene match: 7. The CDR3 length is 15 residues. Per germline, CDR1 PRHDT and CDR2 FYEKMQ (reference sequence). Drawing the rest from reference TRBV13 and TRBJ2-7, the complete variable domain is AAGVIQSPRHLIKEKRETATLKCYPIPRHDTVYWYQQGPGQDPQFLISFYEKMQSDKGSIPDRFSAQQFSDYHSELNMSSLELGDSALYFCASSPSGTISYEQYFGPGTRLTVT.

CDR3 in amino acids: CASSLLTGGGNYGYTF. Here the CDR3 DNA reads TGTGCCAGCAGCCTTCTTACAGGGGGAGGTAACTATGGCTACACCTTC. The chain uses TRBV13 and TRBJ1-2; 8 bases agree with TRBD1. J was trimmed by 1 base and V by 5 bases; bases with no gene match: 9. Germline-derived CDR1 and CDR2 are PRHDT and FYEKMQ (reference sequence). The CDR3 extends over 16 amino acids.

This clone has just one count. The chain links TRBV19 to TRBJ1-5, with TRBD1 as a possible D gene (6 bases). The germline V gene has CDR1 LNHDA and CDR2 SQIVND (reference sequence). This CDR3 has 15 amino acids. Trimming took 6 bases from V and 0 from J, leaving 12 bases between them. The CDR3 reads CASRNGGTSNQPQHF. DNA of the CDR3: TGTGCCAGTAGGAATGGGGGCACTAGCAATCAGCCCCAGCATTTT. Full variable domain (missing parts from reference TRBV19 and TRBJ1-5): DGGITQSPKYLFRKEGQNVTLSCEQNLNHDAMYWYRQDPGQGLRLIYYSQIVNDFQKGDIAEGYSVSREKKESFPLTVTSAQKNPTAFYLCASRNGGTSNQPQHFGDGTRLSIL.

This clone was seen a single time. The CDR3 DNA sequence: TGTGCCAGCAGTGAGCGGGCACTCCTCAATGAGCAGTTCTTC. It translates to CASSERALLNEQFF. V usage is TRBV2 and J usage is TRBJ2-1; D might be TRBD2 (5 bases). Looked up from germline, CDR1 is SNHLY and CDR2 is FYNNEI. V lost 3 bases and J lost 6, with 12 bases in between. This CDR3 region has 14 residues.

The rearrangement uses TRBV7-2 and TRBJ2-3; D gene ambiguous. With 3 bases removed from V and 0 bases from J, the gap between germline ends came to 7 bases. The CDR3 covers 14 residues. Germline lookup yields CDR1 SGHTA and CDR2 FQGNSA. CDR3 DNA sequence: TGTGCCAGCAGCTTTACTGGAAGCACAGATACGCAGTATTTT. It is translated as CASSFTGSTDTQYF. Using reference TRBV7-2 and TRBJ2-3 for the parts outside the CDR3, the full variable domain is GAGVSQSPSNKVTEKGKDVELRCDPISGHTALYWYRQSLGQGLEFLIYFQGNSAPDKSGLPSDRFSAERTGGSVSTLTIQRTQQEDSAVYLCASSFTGSTDTQYFGPGTRLTVL.

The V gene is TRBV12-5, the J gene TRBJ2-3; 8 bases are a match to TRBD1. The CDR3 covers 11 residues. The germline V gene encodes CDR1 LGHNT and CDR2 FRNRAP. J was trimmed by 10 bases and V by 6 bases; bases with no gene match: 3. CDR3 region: CASGQDRAQYF. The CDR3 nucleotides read TGTGCTAGTGGCCAGGACAGGGCGCAGTATTTT. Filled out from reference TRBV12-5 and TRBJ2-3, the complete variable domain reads DARVTQTPRHKVTEMGQEVTMRCQPILGHNTVFWYRQTMMQGLELLAYFRNRAPLDDSGMPKDRFSAEMPDATLATLKIQPSEPRDSAVYFCASGQDRAQYFGPGTRLTVL.

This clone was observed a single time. CDR3 bases: TGTGCCAGCAGCTCGACCCGAAGGGACAGGGGGCAAGAGACCCAGTACTTC. Protein sequence: CASSSTRRDRGQETQYF. This chain connects TRBV7-6 to TRBJ2-5; 11 bases fit TRBD1. V lost 4 bases and J lost 2; bases outside the gene matches: 9. Germline CDR1 reads SGHVS; CDR2 reads FNYEAQ. CDR3 length: 17 amino acids.

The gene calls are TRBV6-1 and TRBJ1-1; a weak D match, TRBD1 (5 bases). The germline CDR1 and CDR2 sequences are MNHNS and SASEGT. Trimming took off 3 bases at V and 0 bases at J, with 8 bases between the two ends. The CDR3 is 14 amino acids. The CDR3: CASSDPGLNTEAFF. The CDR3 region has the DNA TGTGCCAGCAGTGATCCAGGGTTGAACACTGAAGCTTTCTTT.

The CDR3 DNA sequence: TGTGCCAGCAGTTCGGGACCGGGCTATGGCTACACCTTC. Translated, it gives CASSSGPGYGYTF. The chain employs TRBV7-3 and TRBJ1-2, with a possible D match to TRBD1 (5 bases). There are 13 residues in the CDR3. Deletions cut 6 bases from V and 4 bases from J, with 12 bases between. The germline gives CDR1 SGHTA, CDR2 FQGTGA. Drawing the rest from reference TRBV7-3 and TRBJ1-2, the complete variable domain is GAGVSQTPSNKVTEKGKYVELRCDPISGHTALYWYRQSLGQGPEFLIYFQGTGAADDSGLPNDRFFAVRPEGSVSTLKIQRTERGDSAVYLCASSSGPGYGYTFGSGTRLTVV.

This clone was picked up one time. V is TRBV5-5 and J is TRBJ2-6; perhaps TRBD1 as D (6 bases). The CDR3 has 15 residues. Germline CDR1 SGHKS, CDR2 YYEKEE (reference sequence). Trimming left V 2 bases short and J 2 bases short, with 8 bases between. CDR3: CASSFGGPGANVLTF. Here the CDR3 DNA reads TGTGCCAGCAGCTTTGGGGGCCCTGGGGCCAACGTCCTGACTTTC. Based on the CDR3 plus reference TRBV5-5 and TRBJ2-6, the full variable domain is DAGVTQSPTHLIKTRGQQVTLRCSPISGHKSVSWYQQVLGQGPQFIFQYYEKEERGRGNFPDRFSARQFPNYSSELNVNALLLGDSALYLCASSFGGPGANVLTFGAGSRLTVL.

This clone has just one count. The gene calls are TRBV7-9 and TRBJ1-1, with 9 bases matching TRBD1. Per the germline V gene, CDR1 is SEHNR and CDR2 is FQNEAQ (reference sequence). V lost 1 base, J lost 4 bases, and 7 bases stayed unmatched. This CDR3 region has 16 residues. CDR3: CASSLGTGVRSTEAFF. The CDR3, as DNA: TGTGCCAGCAGCTTAGGGACAGGGGTGCGGAGCACTGAAGCTTTCTTT.

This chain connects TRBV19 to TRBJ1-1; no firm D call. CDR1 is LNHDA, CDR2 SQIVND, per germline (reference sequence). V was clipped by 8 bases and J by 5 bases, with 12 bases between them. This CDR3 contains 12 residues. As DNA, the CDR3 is TGTGCCAGTGGGTTGGGGAGAACTGAAGCTTTCTTT. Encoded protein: CASGLGRTEAFF.

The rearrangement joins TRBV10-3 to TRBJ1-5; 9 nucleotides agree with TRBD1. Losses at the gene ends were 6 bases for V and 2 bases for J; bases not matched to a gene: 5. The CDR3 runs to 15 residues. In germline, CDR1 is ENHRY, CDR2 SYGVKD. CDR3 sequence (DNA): TGTGCCATCAGCACTACAGGGGGCGGCAATCAGCCCCAGCATTTT. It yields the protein CAISTTGGGNQPQHF.